This TCR beta chain comes out of a study of vaccination effects on CD4 cells after COVID-19. CD4+ T cells specific for antigen were expanded with viral peptide pools by the ViraFEST assay before sequencing. Around day 10 of culture, CD4+ T cells were separated out. All vaccine recipients tested negative for nucleocapsid antibodies and had never contracted SARS-CoV-2 infection. Regarding this clone: Its antigen remains unknown.

V lost 0 bases and J lost 4; bases outside the gene matches: 2. CDR1 SGHTS and CDR2 YDEGEE come from the germline V gene. The CDR3 runs 14 residues. The protocol was immunoSEQ multiplex PCR, while the TCRdb copy is restricted to in-frame clones and leaves out a portion. The profile shows about 20,000 clones, approximately 70% of them singletons. The sample consisted of CD4+ T cells from PBMCs cultured with HCoV-NL63 spike peptides, taken before COVID-19 vaccination. This clonotype was sampled from a human donor who received a COVID-19 vaccine. The chain links TRBV5-8 to TRBJ2-5; 8 bases match TRBD2. The CDR3 loop reads CASSLAGGRETQYF. Here the CDR3 DNA reads TGTGCCAGCAGCTTGGCGGGGGGGAGAGAGACCCAGTACTTC.